This T cell receptor beta chain is from a study of cytomegalovirus exposure and HLA in healthy donors. Use of 60 Vbeta and 13 Jbeta primers characterized the PCR. Some clones are missing from TCRdb's copy, which holds only in-frame ones; the method was immunoSEQ multiplex PCR. Among some 180,000 clones listed, 70% to 80% were seen once. Germline CDR1 SGHTA, CDR2 FQGNSA. The germline V and J ends were trimmed by 4 bases and 3 bases, with 9 bases remaining between them. This CDR3 contains 13 residues. Among the donors, all were healthy bone marrow donors. Study-level findings and limits: Altogether, some 170 TCR beta chains were recorded as cytomegalovirus-associated. Data from an earlier analysis indicated that most TCR beta V segments were productive either about 90% or about 30% of the time.

Remarks on this clone: Its antigen is currently unknown.

What was sequenced was PBMCs. The chain is built from TRBV7-2 and TRBJ2-5; D might be TRBD2 (6 bases). This TCR came from a man aged 18 to 30 in good health and CMV-seronegative. As DNA, the CDR3 is TGTGCCAGCAGCTCGAGGGAGGAAGAGACCCAGTACTTC. The encoded protein is CASSSREEETQYF.